Listed below are T cell receptor beta chains from one sample, sequenced in a study of patients and donors after allogeneic stem cell transplantation. One entry per CDR3 protein results from TCRdb running MiXCR on the RT-PCR reads. Here the sample spans 150,000 to 200,000 distinct CDR3 sequences, approximately 30% being singletons. The sample comprised blood, either unsorted or a sorted T cell fraction (not recorded which). All receptors derive from a human donor who was either an allogeneic HSCT recipient or a stem cell or donor lymphocyte infusion donor (not recorded which). It is not recorded whose cells these are; they may come from a transplant donor. Each CDR3 is given with its conserved first and last residue. D genes are given only for firm matches. The listing skips clone size in some rows; elsewhere it reads once, few, many or a size class.

CDR3 protein: CASSSIGGFRNTIYF; CDR3 DNA: TGTGCCAGCAGCTCTATCGGAGGCTTTAGGAACACCATATATTTT; clone size: .; D gene: .; V gene: TRBV6-5; J gene: TRBJ1-3
CDR3 protein: CASSDIKLAKNIQYF; CDR3 DNA: TGTGCCAGCAGCGACATTAAGTTAGCCAAAAACATTCAGTACTTC; clone size: .; D gene: .; V gene: TRBV3-1; J gene: TRBJ2-4
CDR3 protein: CASSLHDNSPLHF; CDR3 DNA: TGTGCCAGCAGCTTACACGATAATTCACCCCTCCACTTT; clone size: many; D gene: .; V gene: TRBV7-9; J gene: TRBJ1-6
CDR3 protein: CASSFLEGSYEQYF; CDR3 DNA: TGTGCCAGCTCGTTCTTAGAAGGGTCCTACGAGCAGTACTTC; clone size: .; D gene: .; V gene: TRBV18; J gene: TRBJ2-7
CDR3 protein: CASSQEERGFLRRAFF; CDR3 DNA: TGTGCCAGCAGCCAAGAAGAGCGGGGGTTCCTGAGACGAGCTTTCTTT; clone size: few; D gene: .; V gene: TRBV4-2; J gene: TRBJ1-1
CDR3 protein: CSHKRTGDYGYTF; CDR3 DNA: TGCAGTCACAAGAGGACAGGGGACTATGGCTACACCTTC; clone size: .; D gene: TRBD1; V gene: TRBV20-1; J gene: TRBJ1-2
CDR3 protein: CASSPAGQQYGYTF; CDR3 DNA: TGTGCCAGCTCACCCGCGGGACAACAGTATGGCTACACCTTC; clone size: few; D gene: .; V gene: TRBV18; J gene: TRBJ1-2
CDR3 protein: CATGQLADYEQYF; CDR3 DNA: TGTGCCACAGGACAACTAGCAGACTACGAGCAGTACTTC; clone size: few; D gene: .; V gene: TRBV10-3; J gene: TRBJ2-7
CDR3 protein: CASSFHGGPGNNSNQPQHF; CDR3 DNA: TGTGCCAGCAGTTTCCATGGGGGGCCAGGAAACAATAGCAATCAGCCCCAGCATTTT; clone size: .; D gene: .; V gene: TRBV6-6; J gene: TRBJ1-5
CDR3 protein: CASSQLGSRAGNEQFF; CDR3 DNA: TGTGCCAGCAGCCAACTCGGCTCGCGGGCGGGCAATGAGCAGTTCTTC; clone size: .; D gene: .; V gene: TRBV14; J gene: TRBJ2-1
CDR3 protein: CAISLADTDTQYF; CDR3 DNA: TGTGCCATATCCCTAGCGGACACAGATACGCAGTATTTT; clone size: .; D gene: TRBD2; V gene: TRBV10-3; J gene: TRBJ2-3
CDR3 protein: CASSPIPGTGNTIYF; CDR3 DNA: TGTGCCAGCAGCCCAATACCAGGGACCGGAAACACCATATATTTT; clone size: .; D gene: .; V gene: TRBV7-2; J gene: TRBJ1-3
CDR3 protein: CASSLTGIGGEQYF; CDR3 DNA: TGTGCCAGCAGTTTAACAGGGATCGGAGGCGAGCAGTACTTC; clone size: few; D gene: .; V gene: TRBV27; J gene: TRBJ2-7
CDR3 protein: CASSMGHFKSMNTEAFF; CDR3 DNA: TGTGCCAGCAGCATGGGACACTTCAAGAGCATGAACACTGAAGCTTTCTTT; clone size: .; D gene: .; V gene: TRBV5-6; J gene: TRBJ1-1
CDR3 protein: CASSPRPPAMNTEAFF; CDR3 DNA: TGTGCCAGCAGTCCCCGGCCCCCCGCAATGAACACTGAAGCTTTCTTT; clone size: few; D gene: .; V gene: TRBV6-1; J gene: TRBJ1-1
CDR3 protein: CASTPIQGTTEQFF; CDR3 DNA: TGTGCCAGCACACCAATACAGGGGACCACTGAGCAGTTCTTC; clone size: few; D gene: TRBD1; V gene: TRBV6-2/TRBV6-3; J gene: TRBJ2-1
CDR3 protein: CASSRGLAGPGSYNEQFF; CDR3 DNA: TGTGCCAGCAGTAGGGGACTAGCGGGCCCGGGGTCCTACAATGAGCAGTTCTTC; clone size: .; D gene: TRBD2; V gene: TRBV6-5; J gene: TRBJ2-1
CDR3 protein: CASSSARTLTTQYF; CDR3 DNA: TGTGCCAGCAGTTCCGCCCGGACTTTAACCACCCAGTACTTC; clone size: once; D gene: .; V gene: TRBV27; J gene: TRBJ2-5
CDR3 protein: CASKAAPGELFF; CDR3 DNA: TGCGCCAGCAAAGCCGCACCCGGGGAGCTGTTTTTT; clone size: .; D gene: .; V gene: TRBV5-1; J gene: TRBJ2-2
CDR3 protein: CSARFTGVGEQYF; CDR3 DNA: TGCAGTGCTAGGTTCACAGGGGTAGGCGAGCAGTACTTC; clone size: .; D gene: TRBD1; V gene: TRBV20-1; J gene: TRBJ2-7
CDR3 protein: CASSLYPGVGNEQFF; CDR3 DNA: TGTGCCAGCAGCTTGTATCCTGGGGTTGGGAATGAGCAGTTCTTC; clone size: .; D gene: .; V gene: TRBV5-6; J gene: TRBJ2-1
CDR3 protein: CASSIAGGLYEQYF; CDR3 DNA: TGTGCCAGTTCAATAGCGGGAGGGCTTTACGAGCAGTACTTC; clone size: .; D gene: TRBD2; V gene: TRBV28; J gene: TRBJ2-7
CDR3 protein: CSAPRGNRENIQYF; CDR3 DNA: TGCAGTGCTCCACGTGGTAACAGGGAAAACATTCAGTACTTC; clone size: .; D gene: .; V gene: TRBV20-1; J gene: TRBJ2-4
CDR3 protein: CASSEQGRISGNTIYF; CDR3 DNA: TGTGCCAGCAGCGAACAGGGACGCATCTCTGGAAACACCATATATTTT; clone size: many; D gene: .; V gene: TRBV4-2; J gene: TRBJ1-3
CDR3 protein: CASSLVRLAGELDTQYF; CDR3 DNA: TGTGCCAGCAGCTTGGTGCGACTAGCGGGTGAATTAGATACGCAGTATTTT; clone size: .; D gene: TRBD2; V gene: TRBV5-5; J gene: TRBJ2-3
CDR3 protein: CASSFRLSSSYEQYF; CDR3 DNA: TGCGCCAGCAGTTTCCGACTATCAAGCTCCTACGAGCAGTACTTC; clone size: .; D gene: .; V gene: TRBV5-1; J gene: TRBJ2-7
CDR3 protein: CASSQVGSGEQYF; CDR3 DNA: TGCGCCAGCAGCCAAGTCGGGTCCGGTGAGCAGTACTTC; clone size: .; D gene: .; V gene: TRBV4-3; J gene: TRBJ2-7
CDR3 protein: CSAKGAWTEAFF; CDR3 DNA: TGCAGTGCTAAAGGGGCTTGGACTGAAGCTTTCTTT; clone size: .; D gene: .; V gene: TRBV20-1; J gene: TRBJ1-1
CDR3 protein: CATSVRDRNQPQHF; CDR3 DNA: TGTGCCACCAGTGTGCGGGATCGGAATCAGCCCCAGCATTTT; clone size: few; D gene: .; V gene: TRBV24-1; J gene: TRBJ1-5
CDR3 protein: CASSLAQGVQPQHF; CDR3 DNA: TGTGCCAGCAGTTTAGCCCAGGGGGTCCAGCCCCAGCATTTT; clone size: .; D gene: TRBD1; V gene: TRBV12-3/TRBV12-4; J gene: TRBJ1-5
CDR3 protein: CASRYREMSGYTF; CDR3 DNA: TGTGCCAGCAGATACAGGGAAATGAGTGGCTACACCTTC; clone size: .; D gene: .; V gene: TRBV6-5; J gene: TRBJ1-2
CDR3 protein: CASSAGLAGELFF; CDR3 DNA: TGTGCCAGCAGTGCGGGTCTAGCGGGGGAGCTGTTTTTT; clone size: few; D gene: .; V gene: TRBV12-3/TRBV12-4; J gene: TRBJ2-2